This T cell receptor (beta chain) emerged from a study of blood T cell repertoires in COVID-19. Data came from immunoSEQ multiplex PCR; TCRdb stores just in-frame clones and leaves some out. The sample lists under 150,000 clones, around 82% occurring once. Per the germline V gene, CDR1 is SGHNT and CDR2 is YYREEE (reference sequence). The length of the CDR3 is 13 residues. V was clipped by 0 bases and J by 5 bases, with 9 bases between them. The origin of this receptor is a man aged 50-59 years in a cohort exposed to, infected with or recovered from COVID-19 (not recorded which). This chain uses TRBV5-4 with TRBJ2-7; D is ambiguous. Sequenced sample: PBMCs or T cells enriched from blood (not recorded which). CDR3 region: CASSLEVYNEQYF. The CDR3 nucleotides are TGTGCCAGCAGCTTGGAAGTTTACAACGAGCAGTACTTC.